A selection of T cell receptor beta chains follows, all from one sample in a study of OX40 agonist ivuxolimab in advanced cancers. Data came from immunoSEQ multiplex PCR; TCRdb stores just in-frame clones and leaves some out. The repertoire holds 65,000 to 75,000 clones, with approximately 85% as singletons. The specimen was CD4+ or CD8+ T cells sorted from blood, collected in a trial of the OX40 agonist ivuxolimab. The receptors shown here come from an adult with an advanced solid tumor such as melanoma, head and neck, liver or kidney cancer. Both conserved end residues are part of each CDR3. The order of the fields is V gene, CDR3 length, clone size, J gene, D gene, CDR3 protein, CDR3 DNA. D genes are given only for firm matches. Size tells how often a clone was seen (once, few, many) or the class of an expanded clone, and some rows leave it out.

TRBV5-1	15	-	TRBJ1-6	-	CASSRTTDSNSPLHF	TGCGCCAGCAGCCGGACCACGGACAGTAATTCACCCCTCCACTTT
TRBV27	11	-	TRBJ2-3	-	CASSVGDTQYF	TGTGCCAGCAGTGTAGGAGATACGCAGTATTTT
TRBV9	15	once	TRBJ2-2	-	CASSVKAIITGELFF	TGTGCCAGCAGCGTAAAAGCGATCATCACCGGGGAGCTGTTTTTT
TRBV6-1	15	-	TRBJ1-2	TRBD1	CASGDRGKPNYGYTF	TGTGCCAGCGGGGACAGGGGAAAACCGAACTATGGCTACACCTTC
TRBV20-1	11	-	TRBJ1-2	-	CSPPGGGGYTF	TGCAGTCCTCCCGGGGGGGGTGGCTACACCTTC
TRBV7-6	18	-	TRBJ2-5	TRBD2	CASSPRTRVDRYQETQYF	TGTGCCAGCAGCCCCAGGACTAGAGTTGATCGGTACCAAGAGACCCAGTACTTC
TRBV7-9	15	-	TRBJ2-2	TRBD1	CASSALDRDTGELFF	TGTGCCAGCAGCGCCTTGGACAGGGACACCGGGGAGCTGTTTTTT
TRBV5-1	11	once	TRBJ2-7	-	CASSLGYEQYF	TGCGCCAGCAGCTTGGGGTACGAGCAGTACTTC
TRBV27	14	-	TRBJ2-1	-	CASSGASGANEQFF	TGTGCCAGCAGTGGGGCGTCCGGGGCCAATGAGCAGTTCTTC
TRBV28	17	-	TRBJ2-5	TRBD2	CASSLSTGLANGETQYF	TGTGCCAGCAGCCTTTCGACGGGACTAGCGAACGGGGAGACCCAGTACTTC
TRBV6-6	12	-	TRBJ1-2	-	CANTNLAYGYTF	TGTGCCAACACAAACCTGGCTTATGGCTACACCTTC
TRBV7-2	14	-	TRBJ2-2	-	CASSSTTNTGELFF	TGTGCCAGCAGCTCGACTACGAACACCGGGGAGCTGTTTTTT
TRBV7-3	14	-	TRBJ1-1	-	CASSITGTTREAFF	TGTGCCAGCAGCATAACCGGGACGACGCGTGAAGCTTTCTTT
TRBV7-9	15	few	TRBJ1-2	-	CASSFGRVTNYGYTF	TGTGCCAGCAGCTTCGGCAGGGTAACTAACTATGGCTACACCTTC
TRBV7-2	15	-	TRBJ2-1	TRBD1	CASTLTGGSYNEQFF	TGTGCCAGCACCTTAACAGGGGGTTCTTACAATGAGCAGTTCTTC
TRBV5-1	16	once	TRBJ2-7	TRBD1	CASSRPGTGGPYEQYF	TGCGCCAGCAGCAGGCCCGGGACAGGGGGCCCCTACGAGCAGTACTTC
TRBV5-5	15	-	TRBJ1-2	-	CASSLGHPTYAGYTF	TGTGCCAGCAGCTTGGGACACCCCACGTATGCTGGCTACACCTTC
TRBV30	12	-	TRBJ1-2	-	CAWTSGLYGYTF	TGTGCCTGGACCTCGGGACTTTATGGCTACACCTTC
TRBV19	18	few	TRBJ1-6	-	CASSIRTDYDPYNSPLHF	TGTGCCAGTAGTATCCGGACAGATTACGACCCCTATAATTCACCCCTCCACTTT
TRBV2	13	few	TRBJ1-1	-	CASSPQGNTEAFF	TGTGCCAGCAGTCCACAGGGAAACACTGAAGCTTTCTTT
TRBV29-1	13	few	TRBJ1-1	-	CSVEGVSGTEAFF	TGCAGCGTCGAAGGGGTGAGTGGGACTGAAGCTTTCTTT
TRBV7-3	16	-	TRBJ2-1	TRBD2	CASSLGLAGGYGEQFF	TGTGCCAGCAGCTTAGGACTAGCGGGAGGATATGGTGAGCAGTTCTTC
TRBV30	15	-	TRBJ1-1	-	CAWSKPGPGGTEAFF	TGTGCCTGGAGTAAACCGGGGCCCGGGGGTACTGAAGCTTTCTTT
TRBV18	14	few	TRBJ1-3	-	CASSPPSTGNTIYF	TGTGCCAGCTCACCACCGAGTACTGGAAACACCATATATTTT
TRBV11-2	16	few	TRBJ2-7	TRBD2	CASSGYRTSGTYEQYF	TGTGCCAGCAGCGGATATCGGACTAGCGGGACCTACGAGCAGTACTTC
TRBV19	19	-	TRBJ1-5	TRBD1	CASSTSRPGQGSGRQPQHF	TGTGCCAGTAGTACCTCCCGCCCGGGACAGGGATCTGGAAGACAGCCCCAGCATTTT
TRBV5-6	15	few	TRBJ2-1	TRBD2	CASSFRLAGDNEQFF	TGTGCCAGCAGCTTTCGACTAGCGGGGGACAATGAGCAGTTCTTC
TRBV2	16	few	TRBJ2-2	TRBD2	CASSYIAGPNTGELFF	TGTGCCAGCAGTTATATAGCGGGACCGAACACCGGGGAGCTGTTTTTT
TRBV11-2	15	once	TRBJ1-3	-	CASSLDTGPGNTIYF	TGTGCCAGCAGCTTAGATACGGGTCCTGGAAACACCATATATTTT
TRBV18	14	-	TRBJ1-5	-	CASSPDQGNQPQHF	TGTGCCAGCTCACCGGATCAGGGCAATCAGCCCCAGCATTTT
TRBV18	13	once	TRBJ1-1	-	CASSPGTNTEAFF	TGTGCCAGCTCACCAGGGACGAACACTGAAGCTTTCTTT
TRBV9	12	-	TRBJ1-1	-	CASSVGTGEAFF	TGTGCCAGCAGCGTAGGCACAGGGGAAGCTTTCTTT
TRBV5-6	15	-	TRBJ2-7	-	CASSKPDLGVYEQYF	TGTGCCAGCAGCAAGCCAGACCTAGGGGTCTACGAGCAGTACTTC
TRBV5-1	17	-	TRBJ2-2	TRBD1	CASSHDRVRGLSGELFF	TGCGCCAGCAGCCACGACAGGGTACGAGGCTTGTCCGGGGAGCTGTTTTTT
TRBV19	13	-	TRBJ2-3	-	CASSRANTDTQYF	TGTGCCAGTAGTAGGGCTAACACAGATACGCAGTATTTT
TRBV18	15	few	TRBJ1-1	TRBD1	CASSAGGAGNTEAFF	TGTGCCAGCTCGGCAGGGGGGGCTGGGAACACTGAAGCTTTCTTT
TRBV15	14	-	TRBJ2-6	-	CATQLGGGANVLTF	TGTGCCACTCAATTGGGGGGCGGGGCCAACGTCCTGACTTTC
TRBV18	20	few	TRBJ1-2	-	CASSPSRGSTSNSANYGYTF	TGTGCCAGCTCACCATCACGGGGGTCAACCTCAAATTCGGCTAACTATGGCTACACCTTC
TRBV28	15	-	TRBJ1-2	TRBD1	CASSPQGRELVGYTF	TGTGCCAGCAGTCCACAGGGGAGGGAGTTAGTTGGCTACACCTTC
TRBV5-1	14	-	TRBJ1-2	-	CASRGRDGVSGYTF	TGCGCCAGCAGGGGACGAGACGGCGTTTCTGGCTACACCTTC
TRBV11-2	16	-	TRBJ2-2	TRBD2	CASRGLAGGYTGELFF	TGTGCCAGCAGAGGACTAGCGGGGGGCTACACCGGGGAGCTGTTTTTT
TRBV2	14	-	TRBJ1-3	-	CASSEEASGNTIYF	TGTGCCAGCAGTGAAGAGGCATCTGGAAACACCATATATTTT